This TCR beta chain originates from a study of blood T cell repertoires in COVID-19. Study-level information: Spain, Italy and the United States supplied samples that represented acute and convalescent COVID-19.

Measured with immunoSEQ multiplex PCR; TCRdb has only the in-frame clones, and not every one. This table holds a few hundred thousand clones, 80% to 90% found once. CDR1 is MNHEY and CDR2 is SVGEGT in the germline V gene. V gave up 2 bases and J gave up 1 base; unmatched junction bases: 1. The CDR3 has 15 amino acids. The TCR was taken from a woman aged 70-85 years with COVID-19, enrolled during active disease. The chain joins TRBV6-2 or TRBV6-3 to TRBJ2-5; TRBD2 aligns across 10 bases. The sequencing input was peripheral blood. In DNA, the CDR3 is TGTGCCAGCAGTTACCCTAGCGGGGGCCAAGAGACCCAGTACTTC. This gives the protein CASSYPSGGQETQYF.